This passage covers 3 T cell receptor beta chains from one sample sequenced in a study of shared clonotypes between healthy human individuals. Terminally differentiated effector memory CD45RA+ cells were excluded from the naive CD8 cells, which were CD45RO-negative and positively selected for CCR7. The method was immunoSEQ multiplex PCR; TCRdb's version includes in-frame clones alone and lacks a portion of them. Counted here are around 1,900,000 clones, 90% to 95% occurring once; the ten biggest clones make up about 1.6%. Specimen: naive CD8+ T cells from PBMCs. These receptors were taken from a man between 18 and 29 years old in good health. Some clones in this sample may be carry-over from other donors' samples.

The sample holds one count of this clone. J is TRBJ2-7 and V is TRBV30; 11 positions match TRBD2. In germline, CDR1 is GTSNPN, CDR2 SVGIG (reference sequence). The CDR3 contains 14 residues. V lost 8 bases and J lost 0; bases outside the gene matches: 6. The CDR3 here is CAALAGGSSYEQYF. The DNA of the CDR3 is TGTGCCGCCTTAGCGGGGGGGAGCTCCTACGAGCAGTACTTC.

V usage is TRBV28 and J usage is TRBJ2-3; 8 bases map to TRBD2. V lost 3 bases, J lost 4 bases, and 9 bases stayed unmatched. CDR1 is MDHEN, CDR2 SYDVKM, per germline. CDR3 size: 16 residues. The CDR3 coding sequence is TGTGCCAGCAGTTTTCGGAGCGGGAGATTGGCAGATACGCAGTATTTT. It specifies CASSFRSGRLADTQYF.

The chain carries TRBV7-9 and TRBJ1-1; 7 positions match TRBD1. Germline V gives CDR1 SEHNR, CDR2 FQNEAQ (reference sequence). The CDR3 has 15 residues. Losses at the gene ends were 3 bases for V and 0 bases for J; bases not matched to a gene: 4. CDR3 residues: CASSFGTEMNTEAFF. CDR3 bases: TGTGCCAGCAGCTTTGGGACAGAAATGAACACTGAAGCTTTCTTT.